This T cell receptor beta chain was captured by sequencing in a study of T cell responses to AZD1222 COVID-19 vaccine. General study points: Targeting of unmutated variant regions was reportedly seen in nearly half of spike-specific TCRs.

The CDR3 consists of 12 residues. Germline V gene data show CDR1 as SQVTM and CDR2 as ANQGSEA. Trimming left V 7 bases short and J 3 bases short, with 12 bases between. Comments on this clone: Its matching antigen is unknown.

Profiling relied on immunoSEQ multiplex PCR, and the TCRdb table lists in-frame clones only, not all of them. In the table there are 110,000 to 150,000 clones, approximately 94% of which are singletons. The chain is built from TRBV29-1 and TRBJ2-5, with D possibly matching TRBD2 (5 bases). The source is an adult in good health. The sequencing used peripheral blood, collected on day 0 of AZD1222 vaccination. CDR3 amino acids: CSATPGEETQYF. The DNA of the CDR3 is TGCAGCGCCACACCCGGGGAAGAGACCCAGTACTTC.